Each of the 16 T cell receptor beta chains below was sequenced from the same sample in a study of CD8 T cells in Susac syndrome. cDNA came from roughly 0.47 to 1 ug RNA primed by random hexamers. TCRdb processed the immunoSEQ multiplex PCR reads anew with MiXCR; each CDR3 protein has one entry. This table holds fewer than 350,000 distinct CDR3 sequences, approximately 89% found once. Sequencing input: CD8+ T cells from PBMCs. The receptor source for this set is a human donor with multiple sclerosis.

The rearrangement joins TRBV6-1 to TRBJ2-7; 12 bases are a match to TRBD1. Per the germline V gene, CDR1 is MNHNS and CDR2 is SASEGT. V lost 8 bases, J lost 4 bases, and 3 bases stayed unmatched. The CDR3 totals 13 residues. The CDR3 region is CASLGQGAYEQYF. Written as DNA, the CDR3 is TGTGCCAGCCTGGGACAGGGGGCTTACGAGCAGTACTTC.

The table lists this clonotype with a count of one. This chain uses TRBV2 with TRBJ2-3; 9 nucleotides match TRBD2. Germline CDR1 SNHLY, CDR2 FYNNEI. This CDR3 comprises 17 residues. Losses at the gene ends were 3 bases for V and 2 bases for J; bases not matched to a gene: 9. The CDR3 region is CASSDRTGTSLTDTQYF. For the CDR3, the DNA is TGTGCCAGCAGTGACAGAACCGGGACTAGCCTCACAGATACGCAGTATTTT. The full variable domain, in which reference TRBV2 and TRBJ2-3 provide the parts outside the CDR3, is EPEVTQTPSHQVTQMGQEVILRCVPISNHLYFYWYRQILGQKVEFLVSFYNNEISEKSEIFDDQFSVERPDGSNFTLKIRSTKLEDSAMYFCASSDRTGTSLTDTQYFGPGTRLTVL.

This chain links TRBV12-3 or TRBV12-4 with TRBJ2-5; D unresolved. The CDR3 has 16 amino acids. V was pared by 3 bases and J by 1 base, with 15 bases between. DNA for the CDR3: TGTGCCAGCAGTTTTTGGACCTCGGTTCCCCAAGAGACCCAGTACTTC. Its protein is CASSFWTSVPQETQYF.

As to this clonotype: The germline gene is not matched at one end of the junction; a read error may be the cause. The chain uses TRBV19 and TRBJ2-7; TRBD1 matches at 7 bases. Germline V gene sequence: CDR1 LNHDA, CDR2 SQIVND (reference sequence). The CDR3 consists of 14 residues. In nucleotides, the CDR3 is TGTGCCTGTAGCCGACAGGGCTCGTCCTACGAGCAGTACTTC. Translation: CACSRQGSSYEQYF.

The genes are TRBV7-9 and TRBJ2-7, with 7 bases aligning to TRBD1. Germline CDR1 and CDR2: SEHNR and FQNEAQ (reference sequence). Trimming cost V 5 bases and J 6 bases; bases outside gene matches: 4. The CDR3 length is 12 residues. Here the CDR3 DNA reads TGTGCCAGCAGCAACACAGGGGTCGAGCAGTACTTC. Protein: CASSNTGVEQYF.

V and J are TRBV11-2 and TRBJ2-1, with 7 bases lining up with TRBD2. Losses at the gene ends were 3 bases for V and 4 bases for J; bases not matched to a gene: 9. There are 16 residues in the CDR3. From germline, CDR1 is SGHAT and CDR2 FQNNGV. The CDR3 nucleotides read TGTGCCAGCAGCTTCTATGGCGGGGGAAAGTACAATGAGCAGTTCTTC. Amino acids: CASSFYGGGKYNEQFF.

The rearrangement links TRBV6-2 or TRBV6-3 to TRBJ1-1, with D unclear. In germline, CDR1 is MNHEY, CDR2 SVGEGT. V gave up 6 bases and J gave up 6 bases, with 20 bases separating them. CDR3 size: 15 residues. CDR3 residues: CASSQLHLVDAEAFF. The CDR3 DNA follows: TGTGCCAGCAGCCAACTACACCTAGTGGACGCTGAAGCTTTCTTT.

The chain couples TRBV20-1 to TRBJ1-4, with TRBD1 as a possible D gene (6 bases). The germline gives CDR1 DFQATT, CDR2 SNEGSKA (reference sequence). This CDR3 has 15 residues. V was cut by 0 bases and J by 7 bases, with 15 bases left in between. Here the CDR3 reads CSARDGGREGEKLFF. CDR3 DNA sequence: TGCAGTGCTAGAGATGGGGGGCGCGAGGGTGAAAAACTGTTTTTT.

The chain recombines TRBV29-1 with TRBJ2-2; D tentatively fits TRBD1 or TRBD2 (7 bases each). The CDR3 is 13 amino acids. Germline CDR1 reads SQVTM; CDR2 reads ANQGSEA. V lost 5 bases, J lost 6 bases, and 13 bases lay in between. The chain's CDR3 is CSVNPGGAGELFF. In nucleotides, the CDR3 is TGCAGCGTTAACCCAGGGGGGGCCGGGGAGCTGTTTTTT.

CDR3 residues: CASSSGLSTEAFF. The CDR3 DNA sequence: TGTGCCAGCAGCTCAGGGCTCTCCACTGAAGCTTTCTTT. The chain employs TRBV7-3 and TRBJ1-1; maybe TRBD1 (5 bases). Germline V gene sequence: CDR1 SGHTA, CDR2 FQGTGA. This CDR3 has 13 residues. The germline V and J ends were trimmed by 4 bases and 4 bases, with 10 bases remaining between them.

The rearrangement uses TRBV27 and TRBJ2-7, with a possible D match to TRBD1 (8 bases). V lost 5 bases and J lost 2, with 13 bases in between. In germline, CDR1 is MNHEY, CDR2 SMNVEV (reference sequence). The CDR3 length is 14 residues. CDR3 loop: CASSVTGGAYEQYF. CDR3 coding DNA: TGTGCCAGCAGTGTCACAGGGGGGGCCTACGAGCAGTACTTC.

The CDR3 reads CSARDVTEQFF. The CDR3 bases are TGCAGTGCTAGAGATGTAACTGAGCAGTTCTTC. This chain uses TRBV20-1 with TRBJ2-1, with D unclear. V lost 0 bases and J lost 9, with 6 bases in between. The germline V gene has CDR1 DFQATT and CDR2 SNEGSKA (reference sequence). The CDR3 runs to 11 residues.

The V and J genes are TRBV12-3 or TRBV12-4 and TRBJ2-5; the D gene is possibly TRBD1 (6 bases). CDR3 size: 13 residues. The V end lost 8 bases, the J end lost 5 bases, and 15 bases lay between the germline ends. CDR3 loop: CASGGAHYETQYF. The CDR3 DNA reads TGTGCCAGCGGGGGCGCCCATTATGAGACCCAGTACTTC.

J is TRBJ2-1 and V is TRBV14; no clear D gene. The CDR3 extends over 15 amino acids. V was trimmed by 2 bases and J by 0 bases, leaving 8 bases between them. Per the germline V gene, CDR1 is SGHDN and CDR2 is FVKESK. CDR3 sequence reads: CASSQFASSYNEQFF. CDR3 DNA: TGTGCCAGCAGCCAATTCGCGAGCTCCTACAATGAGCAGTTCTTC.

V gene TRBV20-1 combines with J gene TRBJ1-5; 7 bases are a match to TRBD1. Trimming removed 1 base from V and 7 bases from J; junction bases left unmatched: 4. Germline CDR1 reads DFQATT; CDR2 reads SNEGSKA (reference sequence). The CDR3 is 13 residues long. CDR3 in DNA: TGCAGTGCTAGAGGAGGAGGGGGCCAGCCCCAGCATTTT. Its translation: CSARGGGGQPQHF.

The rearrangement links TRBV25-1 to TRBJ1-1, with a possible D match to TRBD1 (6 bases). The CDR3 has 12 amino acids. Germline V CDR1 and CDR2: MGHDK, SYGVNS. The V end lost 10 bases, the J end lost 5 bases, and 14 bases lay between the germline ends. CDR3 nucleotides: TGTGCCACCTCATTCGGACAGACTGAAGCTTTCTTT. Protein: CATSFGQTEAFF.